This T cell receptor beta chain was captured in a study of blood T cell repertoires in COVID-19. Whole-study context: Specimens from acute and convalescent COVID-19 originated in the United States, Italy and Spain.

V shed 9 bases and J 4 bases; nucleotides not matched to a gene: 11. CDR3 length: 17 residues. CDR1 and CDR2 from the germline V gene are ENHRY and SYGVKD. As originally analysed: Cell counts per sample came from amplifying reference gene primers. The data were produced by immunoSEQ multiplex PCR, yet TCRdb's version contains in-frame clones alone and is incomplete. The DNA gave D and trimming, while V, J and clone size come from that table. The sample records about 49,000 clones, roughly 82% being singletons. The chain uses TRBV10-3 and TRBJ2-1; 14 bases map to TRBD2. Sequencing used peripheral blood. This receptor was taken from a woman aged 55-69 years with acute or convalescent COVID-19. The CDR3 DNA sequence: TGTGCCATTCATACCGGGACTAGCGGGAGTTTGTACAATGAGCAGTTCTTC. Translated, it gives CAIHTGTSGSLYNEQFF.